This T cell receptor beta chain originates from a study of T cells in localized non-small cell lung cancer. TCRdb's copy holds only in-frame clones and misses some; the assay was immunoSEQ multiplex PCR. The table has around 15,000 clones, approximately 89% seen once; the top ten hold more than 2.5%. This CDR3 is 13 amino acids long. Trimming removed 0 bases at V and 4 bases at J, with 6 bases between. Germline CDR1 is ENHRY and CDR2 is SYGVKD. The chain recombines TRBV10-3 with TRBJ1-1, with D maybe TRBD1 (5 bases). This TCR was sampled from a man between 40 and 70 years old with stage III lung adenocarcinoma. The material was peripheral blood mononuclear cells, obtained before any cancer treatment. CDR3 residues: CAISESGATEAFF. CDR3 nucleotides: TGTGCCATCAGTGAGTCAGGGGCCACTGAAGCTTTCTTT.